The 28 T cell receptor beta chains presented below share a single source sample, sequenced in a study of OX40 agonist ivuxolimab in advanced cancers. Only in-frame clones appear in the TCRdb table, and some are missing; sequencing was by immunoSEQ multiplex PCR. The data hold tens of thousands of clones, with about 88% observed a single time. This sample comprised CD4+ or CD8+ T cells sorted from blood, obtained in a trial of the OX40 agonist ivuxolimab. These receptors were taken from an adult with an advanced solid tumor such as melanoma, head and neck, liver or kidney cancer.

This clone was found once. V gene TRBV6-1 combines with J gene TRBJ2-7; maybe TRBD1 (6 bases). Germline CDR1 is MNHNS and CDR2 is SASEGT. The length of the CDR3 is 16 residues. Deletions cut 0 bases from V and 1 base from J, with 13 bases between. The CDR3 here is CASSEALQGTSYEQYV. In DNA, the CDR3 is TGTGCCAGCAGTGAAGCGCTACAGGGCACATCCTACGAGCAGTACGTC.

The V gene is TRBV20-1, the J gene TRBJ1-1; D is possibly TRBD1 (6 bases). Germline CDR1 DFQATT, CDR2 SNEGSKA (reference sequence). The CDR3 spans 11 residues. Trimming removed 6 bases from V and 6 bases from J, with 11 bases in between. CDR3 coding DNA: TGCAGTGCCAGGGGTTTTGCTGAAGCTTTCTTT. Its protein product is CSARGFAEAFF.

The chain is built from TRBV7-2 and TRBJ2-7; 9 bases match TRBD1. This CDR3 is 14 amino acids long. Looked up from germline, CDR1 is SGHTA and CDR2 is FQGNSA. V lost 6 bases, J lost 5 bases, and 8 bases stayed unmatched. The CDR3 loop reads CASRRGQGNNEQYF. As DNA, the CDR3 is TGTGCCAGCAGACGGGGACAGGGTAACAACGAGCAGTACTTC.

The chain joins TRBV4-2 to TRBJ1-5, with D unresolved. This CDR3 spans 17 amino acids. V lost 0 bases, J lost 6 bases, and 18 bases lay in between. Looked up from germline, CDR1 is LGHNA and CDR2 is YNFKEQ. The CDR3 region has the DNA TGTGCCAGCAGCCAAGATTCATTTGGCAGCTCGGGTCAGCCCCAGCATTTT. Protein: CASSQDSFGSSGQPQHF.

The rearrangement links TRBV7-3 to TRBJ2-2, with 12 bases fitting TRBD1. This CDR3 contains 17 residues. Germline V gene data show CDR1 as SGHTA and CDR2 as FQGTGA. With 5 bases clipped from V and 2 bases from J, the junction kept 6 bases outside the gene matches. CDR3 nucleotide sequence: TGTGCCAGCAGCAGAACCGGGACAGGGGGCAACACCGGGGAGCTGTTTTTT. Translated, it gives CASSRTGTGGNTGELFF.

In its sample, this clone was seen a few times. The rearrangement uses TRBV19 and TRBJ1-1; no reliable D call. The CDR3 loop spans 12 amino acids. Trimming took 6 bases from V and 3 from J, leaving 8 bases between them. Germline V gives CDR1 LNHDA, CDR2 SQIVND (reference sequence). This chain's CDR3 is CASRLSYTEAFF. As DNA, the CDR3 is TGTGCCAGTAGATTGTCGTACACTGAAGCTTTCTTT.

V usage is TRBV25-1 and J usage is TRBJ2-2, with D possibly matching TRBD2 (5 bases). The CDR3 has 11 residues. Between the trimmed V and J ends, which lost 7 bases and 8 bases, there was a span of 8 bases. Germline V lookup: CDR1 MGHDK, CDR2 SYGVNS. Here the CDR3 reads CASTRGGELFF. CDR3 DNA sequence: TGTGCCAGCACCCGAGGGGGGGAGCTGTTTTTT.

The J gene is TRBJ2-7, the V gene TRBV7-9, with 10 positions matching TRBD2. From germline, CDR1 is SEHNR and CDR2 FQNEAQ (reference sequence). This CDR3 is built from 15 residues. V was pared by 1 base and J by 1 base, with 1 base of the junction left unmatched. Written as DNA, the CDR3 is TGTGCCAGCAGCTTAGGTAGCGGGAGGTCCTACGAGCAGTACTTC. Its translation is CASSLGSGRSYEQYF.

The V call is TRBV19, the J call TRBJ1-5; D gene ambiguous. With 1 base removed from V and 4 bases from J, the gap between germline ends came to 5 bases. The CDR3 runs 13 residues. Per germline, CDR1 LNHDA and CDR2 SQIVND (reference sequence). This chain's CDR3 is CASSIGVNQPQHF. In nucleotides, the CDR3 is TGTGCCAGTAGTATAGGGGTTAATCAGCCCCAGCATTTT.

This clone was counted only a few times. The V call is TRBV5-6, the J call TRBJ1-2; D is unresolved. The CDR3 length is 12 residues. Germline V lookup: CDR1 SGHDT, CDR2 YYEEEE. Between the trimmed V and J ends, which lost 1 base and 4 bases, there was a span of 5 bases. The CDR3 here is CASSLSSYGYTF. DNA for the CDR3: TGTGCCAGCAGCTTGTCCAGCTATGGCTACACCTTC.

This chain joins TRBV5-1 and TRBJ2-7; D might be TRBD1 or TRBD2, each matching 6 bases. Between the trimmed V and J ends, which lost 3 bases and 11 bases, there was a span of 21 bases. The CDR3 runs to 14 residues. Germline values: CDR1 SGHRS, CDR2 YFSETQ. The CDR3 here is CASSSQGLGESEYF. The CDR3 nucleotides read TGCGCCAGCAGCTCACAGGGACTGGGCGAATCAGAGTACTTC.

CDR3 sequence: CASSLGVDTGGKLFF. The CDR3 DNA reads as TGCGCCAGCAGCTTGGGTGTGGACACGGGGGGCAAACTGTTTTTT. This chain uses TRBV5-1 with TRBJ1-4, with D possibly TRBD1 on 6 matching bases. Deletions cut 0 bases from V and 11 bases from J, with 17 bases between. This CDR3 is 15 amino acids long. Germline V gene lookup returns CDR1 SGHRS and CDR2 YFSETQ.

The rearrangement links TRBV5-1 to TRBJ2-7; D gene ambiguous. The CDR3 contains 14 residues. Germline CDR1 and CDR2: SGHRS and YFSETQ. Trimming took off 0 bases at V and 7 bases at J, with 14 bases between the two ends. CDR3 protein: CASSLDLAGGEQYF. For the CDR3, the DNA is TGCGCCAGCAGCTTGGACCTCGCAGGCGGAGAGCAGTACTTC. The full variable domain, in which reference TRBV5-1 and TRBJ2-7 provide the parts outside the CDR3, is KAGVTQTPRYLIKTRGQQVTLSCSPISGHRSVSWYQQTPGQGLQFLFEYFSETQRNKGNFPGRFSGRQFSNSRSEMNVSTLELGDSALYLCASSLDLAGGEQYFGPGTRLTVT.

The chain carries TRBV5-1 and TRBJ1-4; 10 bases fit TRBD1. Per germline, CDR1 SGHRS and CDR2 YFSETQ. V gave up 4 bases and J gave up 7 bases; unmatched junction bases: 7. The CDR3 covers 15 residues. The CDR3 DNA is TGCGCCAGCAGCACCCGGACAGGGGGGGTTGAAAAACTGTTTTTT. Its translation: CASSTRTGGVEKLFF.

The chain joins TRBV29-1 to TRBJ2-7, with D tentatively TRBD1 (6 bases). Germline assignment: CDR1 SQVTM and CDR2 ANQGSEA. This CDR3 comprises 14 residues. V dropped 4 bases and J dropped 2 bases, with 15 bases sitting between them. CDR3 sequence: CSVASHWTAYEQYF. CDR3 bases: TGCAGCGTTGCATCACATTGGACAGCCTACGAGCAGTACTTC.

This clone was seen a single time. This chain connects TRBV7-2 to TRBJ2-3, with 7 bases lining up with TRBD1. Per the germline V gene, CDR1 is SGHTA and CDR2 is FQGNSA. Trimming cost V 1 base and J 5 bases; bases outside gene matches: 9. The length of the CDR3 is 16 residues. CDR3 nucleotides: TGTGCCAGCAGCTTAGGTCCACGGGACAGCCTAGATACGCAGTATTTT. Residues: CASSLGPRDSLDTQYF.

V gene TRBV30 combines with J gene TRBJ2-3; 7 bases match TRBD2. V lost 5 bases, J lost 0 bases, and 11 bases stayed unmatched. CDR1 is GTSNPN and CDR2 is SVGIG in the germline V gene (reference sequence). This CDR3 contains 16 residues. The CDR3 coding sequence is TGTGCCTGGGCCCGCGGGAGCGGATATAGCACAGATACGCAGTATTTT. This translates into CAWARGSGYSTDTQYF. Drawing the rest from reference TRBV30 and TRBJ2-3, the complete variable domain is SQTIHQWPATLVQPVGSPLSLECTVEGTSNPNLYWYRQAAGRGLQLLFYSVGIGQISSEVPQNLSASRPQDRQFILSSKKLLLSDSGFYLCAWARGSGYSTDTQYFGPGTRLTVL.

This chain connects TRBV27 to TRBJ2-7; no definite D call. Trimming left V 5 bases short and J 2 bases short, with 13 bases between. The CDR3 loop spans 14 amino acids. The germline CDR1 and CDR2 sequences are MNHEY and SMNVEV (reference sequence). CDR3 sequence reads: CASSRSAVTYEQYF. The CDR3 bases are TGTGCCAGCAGTCGTAGTGCGGTAACCTACGAGCAGTACTTC.

V usage is TRBV2 and J usage is TRBJ1-1; TRBD1 is a possible D gene (5 bases). Germline V CDR1 and CDR2: SNHLY, FYNNEI. There are 12 residues in the CDR3. V was pared by 7 bases and J by 5 bases, with 11 bases between. In nucleotides, the CDR3 is TGTGCCAGCAAGGGCGGGGGGACTGAAGCTTTCTTT. Residues: CASKGGGTEAFF.

The gene calls are TRBV7-9 and TRBJ2-2; TRBD1 is a possible D gene (6 bases). The CDR3 loop spans 16 amino acids. Deletions cut 5 bases from V and 5 bases from J, with 18 bases between. Germline V CDR1 and CDR2: SEHNR, FQNEAQ (reference sequence). The chain's CDR3 is CASSRRGGLGTGELFF. The DNA of the CDR3 is TGTGCCAGCAGCCGACGAGGGGGATTGGGGACCGGGGAGCTGTTTTTT.

This clone has only one observation. The chain links TRBV7-8 to TRBJ1-5, with 10 bases fitting TRBD1. J was trimmed by 6 bases and V by 5 bases; bases with no gene match: 4. The CDR3 covers 14 residues. CDR1 SGHVS and CDR2 FQNEAQ come from the germline V gene. The DNA for the CDR3 is TGTGCCAGCAGCCGGACAGGGGGAGGTCAGCCCCAGCATTTT. Translating it yields CASSRTGGGQPQHF.

The CDR3 loop reads CASSPQGRNTEAFF. CDR3 bases: TGTGCCAGCTCACCACAAGGCAGGAACACTGAAGCTTTCTTT. The rearrangement joins TRBV18 to TRBJ1-1; no clear D. The germline V gene has CDR1 KGHSH and CDR2 LQKENI. This CDR3 is 14 amino acids long. V gave up 1 base and J gave up 1 base, with 7 bases separating them.

This rearrangement joins TRBV30 to TRBJ2-1; no definite D call. CDR3 length: 11 amino acids. With 6 bases removed from V and 9 bases from J, the gap between germline ends came to 12 bases. Per the germline V gene, CDR1 is GTSNPN and CDR2 is SVGIG (reference sequence). In nucleotides, the CDR3 is TGTGCCTGCCCCGGCACCAGTGAGCAGTTCTTC. The encoded protein is CACPGTSEQFF.

The chain is built from TRBV5-5 and TRBJ2-3, with D possibly being TRBD1 or TRBD2 (5 bases each). The CDR3 runs to 15 residues. Per germline, CDR1 SGHKS and CDR2 YYEKEE (reference sequence). The V and J ends lost 6 bases and 2 bases respectively, with 16 bases between them. This CDR3 reads CASTPLGVATDTQYF. In DNA, the CDR3 is TGTGCCAGCACCCCCTTGGGGGTCGCCACAGATACGCAGTATTTT.

The V and J genes are TRBV18 and TRBJ1-1; D perhaps matches TRBD1 (5 bases). The CDR3 has 17 residues. Germline V gene data show CDR1 as KGHSH and CDR2 as LQKENI. The V end was cut by 2 bases, the J end by 0 bases, with 16 bases between. For the CDR3, the DNA is TGTGCCAGCTCACCAATTGGAGGGGTCTCCATGAACACTGAAGCTTTCTTT. It yields the protein CASSPIGGVSMNTEAFF.

The chain joins TRBV5-1 to TRBJ2-5, with D unclear. Germline assignment: CDR1 SGHRS and CDR2 YFSETQ. This CDR3 spans 15 amino acids. The ends were cut back, 0 bases at V and 4 bases at J, with 13 bases in the middle. The CDR3 DNA follows: TGCGCCAGCAGCTTGGCCGGAGTAGCCTCAGAGACCCAGTACTTC. The encoded protein is CASSLAGVASETQYF.

About this clone: Additional DNA sequences in this sample encode the identical CDR3. The gene calls are TRBV5-1 and TRBJ1-5; possible D gene TRBD1, 5 bases. The V and J ends lost 0 bases and 6 bases respectively, with 10 bases between them. The CDR3 is 14 amino acids. CDR1 SGHRS and CDR2 YFSETQ come from the germline V gene. CDR3 loop: CASSLGQGGQPQHF. The CDR3 coding sequence is TGCGCCAGCAGCTTGGGGCAGGGAGGTCAGCCCCAGCATTTT.

This clone was seen a handful of times. The chain links TRBV5-1 to TRBJ1-5; D is unresolved. Germline CDR1 is SGHRS and CDR2 is YFSETQ. The V and J ends lost 4 bases and 1 base respectively, with 6 bases between them. This CDR3 is built from 13 residues. CDR3 bases: TGCGCCAGCAGCAAAGACAGCAATCAGCCCCAGCATTTT. Amino acid sequence: CASSKDSNQPQHF.